Listed below are T cell receptor beta chains from one sample, sequenced in a study of T cell repertoires in cytomegalovirus infection. Their antigens are not known. TCRdb reprocessed the reads with MiXCR, giving one entry per CDR3 protein. The table records 200,000 to 250,000 distinct CDR3 sequences, about 38% of them present only once. The source was CD8+ T cells from cultured PBMCs, collected from culture after CMV antigen stimulation. The receptors originated from a human donor in good health (CMV status not recorded). Some clones in this sample may be carry-over from other donors' samples. Both conserved end residues are part of each CDR3. The D gene is left open where the match is weak.

V | D | CDR3
TRBV6-6 | TRBD2 | CATTRGGTNLEQFF
TRBV6-1 | TRBD1 | CASSTRGQGYEQYF
TRBV12-5 | TRBD1 | CASGPGGRETQYF
TRBV24-1 | TRBD1 | CATSDLTDRGISYNEQFF
TRBV7-9 | NA | CASSLPRGSGELFF
TRBV7-6 | NA | CASSLTRSYEQYF
TRBV12-3/TRBV12-4 | NA | CASSPETGHVSNQPQHF
TRBV7-6 | NA | CASSGVKYNEQFF
TRBV7-2 | TRBD1 | CAQPRGNNGYTF
TRBV4-1 | TRBD1 | CASSFRDRPNTEAFF
TRBV10-3 | NA | CAISESRAVGYTF
TRBV28 | TRBD2 | CASSRATERDAYEQYF
TRBV12-3/TRBV12-4 | NA | CASSRDTQETQYF
TRBV7-8 | NA | CASSIKRHEGREPQHF
TRBV20-1 | NA | CSARDHRGSGTLVSGANVLTF
TRBV6-8 | TRBD2 | CASSRGLALGASYRDEQFF
TRBV19 | NA | CASSVVHAYEQYF
TRBV27 | NA | CASSLAGEEGTQAFF
TRBV7-9 | NA | CASSLGTGEAFF
TRBV4-1 | NA | CASSHRGSPYEQYF
TRBV12-3/TRBV12-4 | NA | CASSFMMRHNYGYTF
TRBV19 | NA | CASRPRRDAKNTGELFF
TRBV6-2/TRBV6-3 | NA | CASRPSGPPNVLTF
TRBV19 | TRBD1 | CASSIRGQGYTEAFF
TRBV7-9 | TRBD2 | CASSLSGTRITDTQYF
TRBV27 | NA | CASSFRAGVNEKLFF
TRBV4-1 | TRBD2 | CASSQAGTSVNEQFF
TRBV7-9 | TRBD2 | CASSGLSGMNEQFF
TRBV7-9 | NA | CASSLLGDAGEAFF
TRBV25-1 | NA | CASGPGPGPGDEQFF
TRBV7-3 | TRBD2 | CASSDRSGVSTDTQYF
TRBV12-3/TRBV12-4 | TRBD1 | CASSRGTVSTEAFF
TRBV7-9 | NA | CASSPRTDFYNEQFF
TRBV12-3/TRBV12-4 | NA | CASSLPPTGRNSNQPQHF
TRBV28 | NA | CASLRAGRHHQPQHF
TRBV7-9 | TRBD2 | CASSSVGTSATGELFF
TRBV25-1 | NA | CASSEFKGRAYNEQFF
TRBV19 | NA | CASTPSPRTGYTF
TRBV7-2 | TRBD2 | CASSYSGSGYEQYF
TRBV2 | TRBD1 | CATRIGQGNGNTIYF
TRBV19 | TRBD1 | CASKRDSSNQPQHF
TRBV6-8 | NA | CASWDFSSANYVYTF
TRBV4-1 | NA | CASSIPGGDEQFF
TRBV20-1 | NA | CSARIGQLSYEQYF
TRBV7-4 | NA | CASSPPPAANEQFF
TRBV27 | NA | CASSLAGVAYEQYF
TRBV6-2/TRBV6-3 | NA | CASRPLETDTQYF
TRBV24-1 | NA | CATSETGPDTQYF
TRBV15 | TRBD2 | CATSRDGPSGGEETQYF
TRBV7-9 | NA | CASSLLDSLQETQYF
TRBV7-9 | NA | CASSSSRAVGSYEQYF
TRBV30 | TRBD2 | CAWSGELAATDTQYF
TRBV7-8 | NA | CASSLAGFNEQYF
TRBV12-3/TRBV12-4 | TRBD2 | CASTLGGATSTDTQYF
TRBV29-1 | NA | CSAGEMNTEAFF
TRBV5-5 | NA | CASSLSGAGNTIYF
TRBV9 | NA | CASSVGQGGREGNEQFF
TRBV20-1 | TRBD2 | CSAERGDEETQYF
TRBV27 | NA | CASQLGGRRNEQFF
TRBV12-3/TRBV12-4 | NA | CASSPSPGTGSYEQYF